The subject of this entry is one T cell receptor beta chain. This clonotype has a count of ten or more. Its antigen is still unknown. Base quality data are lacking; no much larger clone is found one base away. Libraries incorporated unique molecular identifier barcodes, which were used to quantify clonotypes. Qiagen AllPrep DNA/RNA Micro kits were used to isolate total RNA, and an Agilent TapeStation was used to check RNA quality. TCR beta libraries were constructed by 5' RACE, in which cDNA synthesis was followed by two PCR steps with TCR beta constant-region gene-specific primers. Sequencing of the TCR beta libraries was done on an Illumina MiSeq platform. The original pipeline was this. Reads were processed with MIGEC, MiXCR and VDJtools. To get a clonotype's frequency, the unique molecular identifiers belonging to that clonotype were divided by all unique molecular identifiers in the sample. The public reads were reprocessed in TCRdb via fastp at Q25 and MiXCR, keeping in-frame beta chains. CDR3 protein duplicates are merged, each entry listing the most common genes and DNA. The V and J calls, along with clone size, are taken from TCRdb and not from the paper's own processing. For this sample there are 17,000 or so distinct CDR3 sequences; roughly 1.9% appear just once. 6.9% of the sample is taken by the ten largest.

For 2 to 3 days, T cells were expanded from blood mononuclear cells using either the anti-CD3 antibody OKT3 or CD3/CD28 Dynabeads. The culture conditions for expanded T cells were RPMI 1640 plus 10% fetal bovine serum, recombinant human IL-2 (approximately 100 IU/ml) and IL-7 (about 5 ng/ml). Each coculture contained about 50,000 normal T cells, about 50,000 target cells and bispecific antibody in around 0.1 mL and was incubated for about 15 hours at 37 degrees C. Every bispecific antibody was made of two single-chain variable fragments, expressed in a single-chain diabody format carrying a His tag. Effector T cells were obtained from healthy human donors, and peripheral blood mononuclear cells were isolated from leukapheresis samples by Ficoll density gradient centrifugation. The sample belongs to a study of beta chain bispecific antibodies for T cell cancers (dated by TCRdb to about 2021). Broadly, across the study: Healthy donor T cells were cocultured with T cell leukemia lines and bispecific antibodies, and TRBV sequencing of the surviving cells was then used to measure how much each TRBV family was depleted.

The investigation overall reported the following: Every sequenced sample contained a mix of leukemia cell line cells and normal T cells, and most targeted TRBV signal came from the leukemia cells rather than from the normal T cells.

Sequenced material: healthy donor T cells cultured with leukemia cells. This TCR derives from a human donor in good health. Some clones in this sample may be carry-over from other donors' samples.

The CDR3 protein sequence reads: CASSFSDTQYF. The DNA sequence is given as TGTGCCAGCAGTTTTTCTGATACGCAGTATTTT. The chain employs TRBV12-3 or TRBV12-4 and TRBJ2-3; too little of a D gene remains to name it. Cut back by 3 bases and 6 bases, the V and J ends lie 4 bases apart. The CDR3 has 11 amino acids, counting the end cysteine and phenylalanine. Of the read, only the CDR3 DNA is kept; its 33 bases are in frame from base 1.